Following are 21 T cell receptor beta chains from one sample sequenced in a study of blood T cells in healthy people across ages. Using a J-beta primer mix together with a sample-barcoded 5' primer, a second PCR was run for about 6 to 11 cycles. Each CDR3 protein gets one entry after TCRdb re-called the 5' RACE reads with MiXCR. In the table there are some 760,000 distinct CDR3 sequences, 20% to 30% of which are singletons. These data were also filed under a second study, of T cells of mothers and their children.

Sequences were obtained from blood. The receptor set was obtained from a boy between 10 and 17 years old in good health.

The chain has TRBV11-2 and TRBJ2-5; D uncertain. The J call may be in error: the DNA end matches TRBJ2-1 better. The CDR3 sequence is 15 residues long. Germline CDR1 SGHAT, CDR2 FQNNGV. CDR3 nucleotide sequence: TGTGCCAGCAGCTTAGCGGACGATACTAACAATGAGCAGTTCTTC. Protein sequence: CASSLADDTNNEQFF.

CDR3 amino acids: CASSFASGGTDTQYF. CDR3 sequence (DNA): TGTGCCAGCAGTTTTGCTAGCGGGGGGACAGATACGCAGTATTTT. The chain is built from TRBV12-3 or TRBV12-4 and TRBJ2-3; 11 nucleotides agree with TRBD2. With 3 bases clipped from V and 3 bases from J, the junction kept 2 bases outside the gene matches. The CDR3 loop spans 15 amino acids.

The chain carries TRBV6-5 and TRBJ1-2; D is ambiguous. V lost 6 bases and J 5 bases, leaving 13 bases between the germline ends. CDR1 and CDR2 (germline): MNHEY, SVGAGI. This CDR3 spans 13 amino acids. The CDR3 DNA is TGTGCCAGCAGCGCCGGTAGGGCTTATGGCTACACCTTC. This encodes CASSAGRAYGYTF.

V usage is TRBV29-1 and J usage is TRBJ2-5; 14 bases match TRBD2. The better agreement between TRBJ2-1 and the DNA end casts doubt on the J call. CDR1 and CDR2 (germline): SQVTM, ANQGSEA. This CDR3 contains 15 residues. The DNA of the CDR3 is TGCAGCGGGTCCGGGACTAGCGGGGGTCTAAATGAGCAGTTCTTC. It yields the protein CSGSGTSGGLNEQFF.

This clonotype was picked up a small number of times. V is TRBV20-1 and J is TRBJ2-1, with TRBD2 identical over 7 bases. Germline loops: CDR1 DFQATT, CDR2 SNEGSKA (reference sequence). The CDR3 is 15 amino acids. The J segment lost 0 bases and the V segment lost 0 bases, leaving 2 bases of the junction unmatched. Written as DNA, the CDR3 is TGCAGTGCTAGAGACCTAGCGGACTCCTACAATGAGCAGTTCTTC. Translating gives CSARDLADSYNEQFF.

The chain carries TRBV21-1 and TRBJ2-5; whether TRBD1, the table's D call, matches the DNA was not checked. The J call is doubtful: the DNA matches TRBJ2-7 better. TRBV21-1 is classified as a pseudogene. This CDR3 spans 14 amino acids. The CDR3 loop reads CASSNVGVFYEQYF. In DNA, the CDR3 is TGTGCCAGCAGCAATGTAGGGGTGTTCTACGAGCAGTACTTC.

This chain uses TRBV29-1 with TRBJ1-1; D is uncertain. CDR1 and CDR2 from the germline V gene are SQVTM and ANQGSEA. The CDR3 consists of 12 residues. Trimming pared 5 bases from V and 7 bases from J, leaving 14 bases between. The CDR3 DNA reads as TGCAGCGTTAAGCCTCCGGGATTTGAAGCTTTCTTT. It translates to CSVKPPGFEAFF. Drawing the rest from reference TRBV29-1 and TRBJ1-1, the complete variable domain is SAVISQKPSRDICQRGTSLTIQCQVDSQVTMMFWYRQQPGQSLTLIATANQGSEATYESGFVIDKFPISRPNLTFSTLTVSNMSPEDSSIYLCSVKPPGFEAFFGQGTRLTVV.

This clonotype was recorded a few times. This sequence joins TRBV5-8 and TRBJ2-1; D may match TRBD1 or TRBD2 (5 bases each). Per germline, CDR1 SGHTS and CDR2 YDEGEE. V was clipped by 4 bases and J by 0 bases, with 8 bases between them. CDR3 length: 14 residues. In nucleotides, the CDR3 is TGTGCCAGCAGCGACGGGGCCTCCTACAATGAGCAGTTCTTC. It yields the protein CASSDGASYNEQFF.

This clonotype was recorded a few times. V usage is TRBV7-2 and J usage is TRBJ1-2, with D uncertain. Germline V gene sequence: CDR1 SGHTA, CDR2 FQGNSA. The CDR3 has 15 amino acids. The V end was cut by 5 bases, the J end by 3 bases, with 16 bases between. The CDR3, as DNA: TGTGCCAGCAGCCCACACGCTGGTTCAGACTATGGCTACACCTTC. Protein sequence: CASSPHAGSDYGYTF.

The genes are TRBV7-9 and TRBJ2-2, with 10 bases matching TRBD2. The CDR3 runs 16 residues. Germline V gives CDR1 SEHNR, CDR2 FQNEAQ (reference sequence). V trimming: 5 bases; J trimming: 4 bases; junction bases outside the gene matches: 7. The CDR3 loop reads CASSASSGSITGELFF. The CDR3 DNA is TGTGCCAGCAGCGCGTCTAGCGGGAGCATCACCGGGGAGCTGTTTTTT. Drawing the rest from reference TRBV7-9 and TRBJ2-2, the complete variable domain is DTGVSQNPRHKITKRGQNVTFRCDPISEHNRLYWYRQTLGQGPEFLTYFQNEAQLEKSRLLSDRFSAERPKGSFSTLEIQRTEQGDSAMYLCASSASSGSITGELFFGEGSRLTVL.

This clonotype showed up just a few times. This sequence joins TRBV6-2 or TRBV6-3 and TRBJ2-4; the D gene is possibly TRBD2 (5 bases). V dropped 0 bases and J dropped 0 bases, with 6 bases sitting between them. Germline values: CDR1 MNHEY, CDR2 SVGEGT. This CDR3 has 15 amino acids. CDR3 nucleotide sequence: TGTGCCAGCAGTTACTCTCGGGAAGCCAAAAACATTCAGTACTTC. Translated: CASSYSREAKNIQYF.

Only a few counts were recorded for this clonotype. This chain joins TRBV14 and TRBJ2-1, with 9 bases fitting TRBD2. Trimming removed 3 bases from V and 8 bases from J; junction bases left unmatched: 5. The CDR3 consists of 14 residues. From germline, CDR1 is SGHDN and CDR2 FVKESK. The CDR3: CASSQLAGVYEQFF. In DNA, the CDR3 is TGTGCCAGCAGCCAGTTAGCGGGAGTCTATGAGCAGTTCTTC.

In this sample, this clonotype turned up a few times. Mismatch with germline at one junction end may stem from a read error. V usage is TRBV6-1 and J usage is TRBJ2-5; 7 nucleotides agree with TRBD1. This CDR3 contains 15 residues. Germline V gene sequence: CDR1 MNHNS, CDR2 SASEGT. The CDR3 nucleotides read TGTACCAGCAGTGGACAGGTTGGATCGGTGGAGACCCAGTACTTC. It translates to CTSSGQVGSVETQYF.

A few counts support this clonotype. The chain combines TRBV27 with TRBJ1-1; 7 bases agree with TRBD1. In germline, CDR1 is MNHEY, CDR2 SMNVEV (reference sequence). Trimming removed 6 bases from V and 0 bases from J; junction bases left unmatched: 7. The CDR3 has 15 residues. CDR3 sequence: CASRGQEQLNTEAFF. The DNA of the CDR3 is TGTGCCAGCAGAGGACAGGAGCAGTTGAACACTGAAGCTTTCTTT.

This clonotype was counted only a few times. J is TRBJ2-5 and V is TRBV27; D is tentatively TRBD1 or TRBD2 (5 bases each). The J call is uncertain, as TRBJ2-1 better fits the DNA end. The CDR3 spans 14 residues. Germline CDR1 MNHEY, CDR2 SMNVEV (reference sequence). As DNA, the CDR3 is TGTGCCAGCGGCCCCGGGACGGAATACAATGAGCAGTTCTTC. It is translated as CASGPGTEYNEQFF.

This clonotype was seen more than once but under ten times. This chain uses TRBV19 with TRBJ2-1; possibly TRBD2 for D (5 bases). V gave up 3 bases and J gave up 4 bases, with 19 bases separating them. CDR3 length equals 17 residues. The V gene's germline CDR1 is LNHDA and CDR2 SQIVND (reference sequence). CDR3 loop: CASSIFGIRRGYNEQFF. The CDR3 DNA reads TGTGCCAGTAGTATCTTCGGGATTCGCCGAGGGTACAATGAGCAGTTCTTC.

In nucleotides, the CDR3 is TGCAGTGTCCCGACTAGCCTCCAAGAGACCCAGTACTTC. It encodes CSVPTSLQETQYF. This rearrangement joins TRBV20-1 to TRBJ2-1, with TRBD2 matching 7 bases. The DNA end favors TRBJ2-5, so the J call may be wrong. CDR1 DFQATT and CDR2 SNEGSKA come from the germline V gene (reference sequence). The CDR3 contains 13 residues.

V and J are TRBV6-1 and TRBJ2-5; the D gene is possibly TRBD2 (6 bases). The V gene's germline CDR1 is MNHNS and CDR2 SASEGT. This CDR3 has 14 amino acids. V lost 8 bases and J 0 bases, leaving 13 bases between the germline ends. The CDR3 DNA sequence: TGTGCCAGCCTACTAGCCGCAAACCAAGAGACCCAGTACTTC. It codes for CASLLAANQETQYF.

This clonotype was observed a handful of times. The J gene is TRBJ1-4, the V gene TRBV11-2; D is perhaps TRBD1 (6 bases). Trimming took off 5 bases at V and 7 bases at J, with 17 bases between the two ends. CDR1 SGHAT and CDR2 FQNNGV come from the germline V gene. CDR3 size: 15 residues. For the CDR3, the DNA is TGTGCCAGCAGCCCCGGAGGGGGGCCCGGTGAAAAACTGTTTTTT. It specifies CASSPGGGPGEKLFF.

This clonotype was observed a few times. The germline gene is not matched at one end of the junction; a read error may be the cause. The V call is TRBV7-2, the J call TRBJ2-3; D may correspond to TRBD1 or TRBD2 (6 bases each). The length of the CDR3 is 16 residues. Germline loops: CDR1 SGHTA, CDR2 FQGNSA. The CDR3 coding sequence is TGTGCCAGCAGCCGGGGGCTAGCAGTTAGCACAGATACGCAATATTTT. It codes for CASSRGLAVSTDTQYF. The whole variable domain, remainder taken from reference TRBV7-2 and TRBJ2-3, is GAGVSQSPSNKVTEKGKDVELRCDPISGHTALYWYRQSLGQGLEFLIYFQGNSAPDKSGLPSDRFSAERTGGSVSTLTIQRTQQEDSAVYLCASSRGLAVSTDTQYFGPGTRLTVL.

This clonotype has only a few counts. The J gene is TRBJ2-1, the V gene TRBV6-2 or TRBV6-3; no clear D. The DNA end lines up better with TRBJ2-7; the J call may be wrong. Germline V lookup: CDR1 MNHEY, CDR2 SVGEGT. This CDR3 contains 11 residues. The CDR3 sequence is CASRMSWEQYF. In nucleotides, the CDR3 is TGTGCCAGCCGGATGTCGTGGGAGCAGTACTTC.